These T cell receptor beta chains were read from a single sample in a study of blood T cell repertoires in COVID-19. Using immunoSEQ multiplex PCR, the repertoire was profiled, and TCRdb retains in-frame clones only, with some absent. The sample lists approximately 200,000 clones; about 88% were seen once. Sequences were obtained from peripheral blood. The source of these receptors is a woman aged 30 to 39 with active or convalescent COVID-19. Both conserved end residues are part of each CDR3. The D gene is left open where the match is weak. A row's size may be missing; if present it is once, few, many or a size class.

V	size	D	J	DNA	CDR3
TRBV5-6	-	-	TRBJ1-2	TGTGCCAGCCCCCAACCGATTGCGGCGGGGAACTATGGCTACACCTTC	CASPQPIAAGNYGYTF
TRBV13	-	TRBD2	TRBJ2-3	TGTGCCAGCAGCGAAACTAGCGGGGGGTCAGATACGCAGTATTTT	CASSETSGGSDTQYF
TRBV6-5	once	TRBD1	TRBJ1-2	TGTGCCAGCAGTCAACAGGGGGACTATGGCTACACCTTC	CASSQQGDYGYTF
TRBV6-5	-	TRBD1	TRBJ2-5	TGTGCCAGCAGTCCCCAGGACAGGGGGCAGGAGACCCAGTACTTC	CASSPQDRGQETQYF
TRBV7-9	-	TRBD1	TRBJ2-3	TGTGCCAGCAGCTCATGGGGACAGGGGTCAAATACGCAGTATTTT	CASSSWGQGSNTQYF
TRBV19	-	-	TRBJ1-2	TGTGCCAGTAGGTACGCGTCGGGGGAGCTTTATGGCTACACCTTC	CASRYASGELYGYTF
TRBV30	-	-	TRBJ1-1	TGTGCCTGGAGTTGGATTGAGGGATTCACTGAAGCTTTCTTT	CAWSWIEGFTEAFF
TRBV6-5	-	-	TRBJ1-1	TGTGCCAGCAGTTACGAATCGGGGAGGCCTTTCTTT	CASSYESGRPFF
TRBV7-9	-	TRBD2	TRBJ2-1	TGTGCCAGCAGCTTAGGGACTAGCGAAATCTACAATGAGCAGTTCTTC	CASSLGTSEIYNEQFF
TRBV19	-	-	TRBJ1-1	TGTGCCAGTAGTATCGGCGGGGCTGAAGCTTTCTTT	CASSIGGAEAFF
TRBV10-2	-	-	TRBJ2-3	TGCGCCAGCAGTGTACAGTTTAGCACAGATACGCAGTATTTT	CASSVQFSTDTQYF
TRBV5-1	-	TRBD2	TRBJ2-1	TGCGCCAGCAGTTCTGGCGGGAGCCACAATGAGCAGTTCTTC	CASSSGGSHNEQFF
TRBV19	-	TRBD1	TRBJ1-1	TGTGCCAGTAGTCAGGGGGTGAGGGGCACTGAAGCTTTCTTT	CASSQGVRGTEAFF
TRBV6-5	-	-	TRBJ1-2	TGTGCCAGCAGTTCCCCCGGGGGTAGCTATGGCTACACCTTC	CASSSPGGSYGYTF
TRBV19	-	TRBD1	TRBJ2-1	TGTGCCAGTAGTACGACAGGGAAACCTTCCAATGAGCAGTTCTTC	CASSTTGKPSNEQFF
TRBV11-3	few	-	TRBJ1-1	TGTGCCAGCAGCTTATCGGGGGGCACTGAAGCTTTCTTT	CASSLSGGTEAFF
TRBV12-3/TRBV12-4	once	-	TRBJ1-2	TGTGCCAGCAGTTTAATGGGGGCGCGGGGCTACACCTTC	CASSLMGARGYTF
TRBV7-2	-	TRBD1	TRBJ1-1	TGTGCCAGCAGCTTAGGGACAGGGTTAATGAACACTGAAGCTTTCTTT	CASSLGTGLMNTEAFF
TRBV4-2	-	-	TRBJ2-3	TGTGCCAGCAGCCAAGGCTTTGGGGGGTCCCTCGCAGATACGCAGTATTTT	CASSQGFGGSLADTQYF
TRBV27	-	TRBD2	TRBJ2-3	TGTGCCAGCAGTTTGACTAGCGGAGACACAGATACGCAGTATTTT	CASSLTSGDTDTQYF
TRBV27	-	TRBD2	TRBJ2-7	TGTGCCAGCAGTTCAAAACAAAAGACTAGCGGAGGGGAGCAGTACTTC	CASSSKQKTSGGEQYF
TRBV19	-	-	TRBJ2-5	TGTGCCAGTAGAGACAGGAGAGCATTACAAGAGACCCAGTACTTC	CASRDRRALQETQYF
TRBV27	-	-	TRBJ1-2	TGTGCCAGGACGACAGGTACCTATGGCTACACCTTC	CARTTGTYGYTF
TRBV27	-	TRBD1	TRBJ1-2	TGTGCCAGCAGTTTCGAGAGGACAGGGGTCGATGGCTACACCTTC	CASSFERTGVDGYTF
TRBV30	-	-	TRBJ2-3	TGTGCCTGGCAGCTGTCGGAGCGGGCAAGCACAGATACGCAGTATTTT	CAWQLSERASTDTQYF
TRBV19	-	-	TRBJ2-3	TGTGCCAGTAGTATGCCCGGGGAACCCACAGATACGCAGTATTTT	CASSMPGEPTDTQYF
TRBV28	-	-	TRBJ1-3	TGTGCCAGCAGTGCCCCTGTGGGGGCGAGCTCTGGAAACACCATATATTTT	CASSAPVGASSGNTIYF
TRBV11-2	few	-	TRBJ2-7	TGTGCCAGCAGCACCCGTACAGGGTACTACGAGCAGTACTTC	CASSTRTGYYEQYF
TRBV19	-	TRBD2	TRBJ2-7	TGTGCCAGTAGTATAGCGGGAGGACCCTACGAGCAGTACTTC	CASSIAGGPYEQYF
TRBV3-1/TRBV3-2	few	TRBD2	TRBJ2-2	TGTGCCAGCAGCCCCATAGCGGGCCACGGGGAGCTGTTTTTT	CASSPIAGHGELFF
TRBV6-6	-	TRBD1	TRBJ1-2	TGTGCCAGCAGTACGAGGGACAGGGTGCATGGCTACACCTTC	CASSTRDRVHGYTF
TRBV13	-	-	TRBJ2-1	TGTGCCAGCACCACGTTAGCAGATCGGAATGAGCAGTTCTTC	CASTTLADRNEQFF
TRBV27	few	-	TRBJ2-6	TGTGCCAGCAGCCTCTACTCTGGGGCCAACGTCCTGACTTTC	CASSLYSGANVLTF
TRBV4-1	-	-	TRBJ1-1	TGCGCCAGCAGCCAAGCAGTTAACATTTTGAACACTGAAGCTTTCTTT	CASSQAVNILNTEAFF
TRBV19	-	-	TRBJ2-1	TGTGCCAGTAAGGGAGGGGTCGGGACAAACAATGAGCAGTTCTTC	CASKGGVGTNNEQFF
TRBV5-4	-	-	TRBJ2-1	TGTGCCAGCAGACCCCCTCCTAGCGCGGAGGCCCATGAGCAGTTCTTC	CASRPPPSAEAHEQFF
TRBV5-4	-	TRBD1	TRBJ2-5	TGTGCCAGCAGCTTGGTAGGCAGGGGGGAGACCCAGTACTTC	CASSLVGRGETQYF
TRBV24-1	-	TRBD1	TRBJ1-2	TGTGCCACCAGTGATTTGCAAACAGGGGGGGTCTATGGCTACACCTTC	CATSDLQTGGVYGYTF
TRBV4-2	many	TRBD1	TRBJ2-7	TGTGCCAGCAGCCAAGAGGGAGGGACAGGGGGCTTCGAGCAGTACTTC	CASSQEGGTGGFEQYF
TRBV20-1	once	-	TRBJ2-5	TGCAGTGCTAGTCTAGTAACGGGAGAGGGGGCGGAGACCCAGTACTTC	CSASLVTGEGAETQYF
TRBV11-3	-	-	TRBJ1-2	TGTGCCAGCAGCTTAGCTGTACAGGGAAACTATGGCTACACCTTC	CASSLAVQGNYGYTF
TRBV6-4	once	-	TRBJ1-2	TGTGCCAGCAGTGACTCGTATGGAGAAGATGGCTACACCTTC	CASSDSYGEDGYTF
TRBV29-1	-	-	TRBJ2-1	TGCAGCGTTGATAGGGGTACCAATGAGCAGTTCTTC	CSVDRGTNEQFF
TRBV19	few	-	TRBJ2-7	TGTGCCAGTAGTGAGTCCAGGGTCAGAGGCGACGAGCAGTACTTC	CASSESRVRGDEQYF
TRBV25-1	-	-	TRBJ1-2	TGTGCCACCAGCCCTATTACAGGGTCCCCTAACTATGGCTACACCTTC	CATSPITGSPNYGYTF
TRBV28	-	-	TRBJ2-6	TGTGCCAGCAAGCCTGGGGCCAACGTCCTGACTTTC	CASKPGANVLTF